This T cell receptor beta chain was identified in a study of CD8 T cells in ankylosing spondylitis. Findings and caveats of the study: Ankylosing spondylitis blood seemed to carry a telltale TCR beta motif made of about 8 highly homologous variants.

The CDR3 spans 12 residues. Using its own MiXCR run on the 5' RACE reads, TCRdb lists one record per CDR3 protein. The repertoire holds about 90,000 distinct CDR3 sequences, with just under 9% as singletons. Notes on this clonotype: What it recognizes is unknown.

This TCR came from a male donor with ankylosing spondylitis. Sequencing was carried out using blood, either unsorted or a sorted T cell fraction (not recorded which). This chain connects TRBV12-2 to TRBJ2-5. TRBV12-2 is labeled a pseudogene. CDR3 protein: CASRLDQETQYF. As DNA, the CDR3 is TGTGCAAGTCGCTTAGATCAAGAGACCCAGTACTTC.